One and the same sample provided the 31 T cell receptor beta chains below, sequenced in a study of T cells in Graves' hyperthyroidism and ophthalmopathy (dated by TCRdb to about 2019). The library was prepared using multiplex PCR. Sequencing took place on an Illumina HiSeq 2000. The TCR beta CDR3 regions were amplified from the RNA transcripts. For the first round of RT-PCR on the TCR CDR3, the HTBI primer set was used together with the Qiagen OneStep RT-PCR kit. The raw public reads went through TCRdb reprocessing: fastp at Q25, MiXCR clone calling, in-frame beta chains kept. Rows merge per CDR3 protein into single entries with the most common DNA and genes. The sample contains fewer than 800,000 distinct CDR3 sequences, around 15% of them found a single time. Approximately 8% of the sample is held by the ten biggest clonotypes. The source material was blood. The receptor set was obtained from a young man with Graves' hyperthyroidism.

This clonotype has a count of ten or more. The J gene is TRBJ2-1, the V gene TRBV28; D remains ambiguous. CDR1 and CDR2 (germline): MDHEN, SYDVKM. The length of the CDR3 is 14 residues. V dropped 1 base and J dropped 5 bases, with 9 bases sitting between them. The CDR3 DNA reads TGTGCCAGCAGTTTATCGCAACAGCACAATGAGCAGTTCTTC. Translating gives CASSLSQQHNEQFF.

Worth noting for this clonotype: A much larger clone differs from this one at a single base, so this may be a read error. The rearrangement joins TRBV12-3 or TRBV12-4 to TRBJ2-4; D may be TRBD2 (6 bases). V shed 9 bases and J shed 9 bases, with 21 bases lying between them. The CDR3 has 14 amino acids. The CDR3 nucleotides read TGTGCCAGTCGAAGAGGACTATTCGGAACCATTCAGTACTTC. Translated, it gives CASRRGLFGTIQYF.

Only a few counts were recorded for this clonotype. The chain has TRBV28 and TRBJ2-2; 14 bases agree with TRBD2. There are 19 residues in the CDR3. Germline CDR1 is MDHEN and CDR2 is SYDVKM. The trim removed 2 bases at V and 3 bases at J, leaving 8 bases unmatched. The CDR3 coding sequence is TGTGCCAGCAGTTTACGACTAGCGGGAGGGCCAGGGTACACCGGGGAGCTGTTTTTT. Translating gives CASSLRLAGGPGYTGELFF.

This clonotype has a handful of counts. This sequence joins TRBV29-1 and TRBJ1-2, with D perhaps matching TRBD1 (6 bases). This CDR3 has 13 amino acids. Germline CDR1 SQVTM, CDR2 ANQGSEA. The V gene lost 0 bases and the J gene lost 8 bases, with 13 bases spanning the gap. The CDR3 DNA reads TGCAGCGTTGAAGAGATGGGGGCTGAGGGCTACACCTTC. This sequence encodes CSVEEMGAEGYTF.

This clonotype turned up a few times. The chain combines TRBV12-3 or TRBV12-4 with TRBJ2-7; the D is unclear. V dropped 2 bases and J dropped 3 bases, with 8 bases sitting between them. The CDR3 loop spans 13 amino acids. The CDR3 region has the DNA TGTGCCAGCAGTTTACAGGTTAACTACGAGCAGTACTTC. Translated, it gives CASSLQVNYEQYF.

This clonotype was observed a handful of times. The V and J genes are TRBV30 and TRBJ1-4; tentatively, D is TRBD1 (5 bases). The CDR3 runs to 11 residues. The germline V and J ends were trimmed by 3 bases and 8 bases, with 7 bases remaining between them. Germline CDR1 GTSNPN, CDR2 SVGIG (reference sequence). The CDR3 sequence: CAWRGPEKLFF. CDR3 sequence (DNA): TGTGCCTGGAGGGGACCCGAAAAACTGTTTTTT.

Note on this clonotype: Its ends do not fully match the called genes, so a read error is possible. The rearrangement links TRBV6-5 to TRBJ2-7, with 8 bases aligning to TRBD2. Germline loops: CDR1 MNHEY, CDR2 SVGAGI. CDR3 length: 18 residues. CDR3 DNA: TGTGCTAGCAGTTACATCCCCGGGAGGGCGTCATCCTCCTACGAGCAGTACTTC. The encoded protein is CASSYIPGRASSSYEQYF.

The rearrangement uses TRBV12-3 or TRBV12-4 and TRBJ1-1; D is undetermined. CDR3 length equals 15 residues. V dropped 7 bases and J dropped 2 bases, with 17 bases sitting between them. CDR3 residues: CASMLDPSINTEAFF. The CDR3 nucleotides are TGTGCCAGCATGCTAGACCCTTCAATTAACACTGAAGCTTTCTTT.

This chain links TRBV20-1 with TRBJ2-1; 7 bases agree with TRBD2. Germline V lookup: CDR1 DFQATT, CDR2 SNEGSKA (reference sequence). V trimming: 4 bases; J trimming: 8 bases; junction bases outside the gene matches: 14. The CDR3 spans 15 residues. CDR3 in DNA: TGCAGTGCTACCCCCGAGGGAGGGATGGGCGATGAGCAGTTCTTC. This translates into CSATPEGGMGDEQFF.

The chain links TRBV28 to TRBJ2-5; the D gene is possibly TRBD1 (6 bases). The germline gives CDR1 MDHEN, CDR2 SYDVKM. This CDR3 spans 14 amino acids. Trimming took 2 bases from V and 3 from J, leaving 10 bases between them. CDR3: CASSLPRQEETQYF. The CDR3 region has the DNA TGTGCCAGCAGTTTACCCAGACAGGAAGAGACCCAGTACTTC.

The genes are TRBV28 and TRBJ1-3; D call uncertain. V dropped 4 bases and J dropped 0 bases, with 16 bases sitting between them. CDR1 MDHEN and CDR2 SYDVKM come from the germline V gene. The CDR3 is made up of 17 amino acids. CDR3 sequence reads: CASSSLMGSLSGNTIYF. CDR3 DNA: TGTGCCAGCAGTTCTCTCATGGGTTCCCTCTCTGGAAACACCATATATTTT.

The chain links TRBV29-1 to TRBJ1-6, with D tentatively TRBD1 (5 bases). The CDR3 contains 13 residues. V was shortened by 5 bases and J by 10 bases, with 15 bases between the two germline ends. Germline CDR1 reads SQVTM; CDR2 reads ANQGSEA. CDR3 in DNA: TGCAGCGTTCGGACGACTAGGGACTCACCCCTCCACTTT. Translation: CSVRTTRDSPLHF.

Points on this clonotype: At one boundary the junction diverges from the germline segment, which might be a read error. The genes are TRBV19 and TRBJ2-1, with D possibly being TRBD2 (5 bases). The CDR3 spans 14 residues. CDR1 LNHDA and CDR2 SQIVND come from the germline V gene (reference sequence). The DNA of the CDR3 is TGTACCAGTCTTGATTTATGGGGAGCTAATGAGCAGTTCTTC. The encoded protein is CTSLDLWGANEQFF.

This clonotype was seen ten or more times. One end of the junction does not line up with germline, which may come from a read error. The gene calls are TRBV18 and TRBJ1-1; D is unclear. The CDR3 covers 14 residues. Germline CDR1 is KGHSH and CDR2 is LQKENI. The CDR3 sequence: CASSPPLMNTEAFF. The DNA of the CDR3 is TGTGCCAGCTCCCCACCTCTGATGAACACTGAAGCTTTCTTT.

This clonotype was recorded at least ten times. This CDR3 is CASSTGAGGDTQYF. The CDR3 DNA reads as TGTGCCAGCAGCACGGGCGCAGGGGGAGATACGCAGTATTTT. The rearrangement joins TRBV11-3 to TRBJ2-3; 7 bases agree with TRBD1. Germline V gene sequence: CDR1 SGHNT, CDR2 YENEEA. The CDR3 has 14 residues. Losses at the gene ends were 5 bases for V and 5 bases for J; bases not matched to a gene: 7.

This clonotype was seen ten or more times. The rearrangement joins TRBV27 to TRBJ2-5; no clear D. The CDR3 contains 12 residues. In germline, CDR1 is MNHEY, CDR2 SMNVEV (reference sequence). Trimming removed 4 bases from V and 4 bases from J, with 7 bases in between. In DNA, the CDR3 is TGTGCCAGCAGTTCGGTTGGAGAGACCCAGTACTTC. It codes for CASSSVGETQYF.

This clonotype came up a few times. This chain links TRBV25-1 with TRBJ2-3; TRBD2 agrees at 8 bases. The CDR3 runs 12 residues. Germline CDR1 is MGHDK and CDR2 is SYGVNS. CDR3 region: CASRLAGDTQYF. CDR3 sequence (DNA): TGTGCTTCTAGGCTAGCGGGAGATACGCAGTATTTT.

V is TRBV9 and J is TRBJ1-4, with 7 positions matching TRBD1. The CDR3 is 13 amino acids. CDR1 is SGDLS and CDR2 is YYNGEE in the germline V gene. Trimming cost V 4 bases and J 11 bases; bases outside gene matches: 8. CDR3 DNA: TGTGCCAGCAGCCCCGACAGGGCGCGGAAACTGTTTTTT. As protein: CASSPDRARKLFF.

This clonotype was recorded at least ten times. The chain carries TRBV28 and TRBJ2-7, with 9 positions matching TRBD2. The CDR3 covers 15 residues. The V gene's germline CDR1 is MDHEN and CDR2 SYDVKM. The J segment lost 6 bases and the V segment lost 3 bases, leaving 9 bases of the junction unmatched. CDR3 bases: TGTGCCAGCAGTTTGGGTGGAGCGGGAGGACGCGAGCAGTACTTC. Its translation is CASSLGGAGGREQYF.

This chain connects TRBV3-1 to TRBJ1-1; 8 positions agree with TRBD1. Trimming removed 3 bases from V and 1 base from J; junction bases left unmatched: 4. Germline CDR1 and CDR2: LGHDT and YNNKEL (reference sequence). The CDR3 runs 15 residues. The CDR3 region is CASSQKGQANTEAFF. CDR3 DNA sequence: TGTGCCAGCAGCCAGAAGGGACAGGCGAACACTGAAGCTTTCTTT.

This clonotype was counted ten times or more. This chain connects TRBV6-1 to TRBJ1-5; D uncertain. The germline V and J ends were trimmed by 4 bases and 4 bases, with 11 bases remaining between them. Per the germline V gene, CDR1 is MNHNS and CDR2 is SASEGT. There are 14 residues in the CDR3. CDR3 region: CASSGGRNNQPQHF. CDR3 coding DNA: TGTGCCAGCAGTGGAGGACGGAATAATCAGCCCCAGCATTTT.

At least ten counts were recorded for this clonotype. V gene TRBV18 combines with J gene TRBJ1-1; possible D gene TRBD1, 6 bases. This CDR3 comprises 14 residues. CDR1 and CDR2 (germline): KGHSH, LQKENI. V was cut by 3 bases and J by 5 bases, with 13 bases left in between. The CDR3 nucleotides are TGTGCCAGCTCACCGATGGGAGGGGGGACTGAAGCTTTCTTT. It codes for CASSPMGGGTEAFF.

This clonotype was observed many times. The chain carries TRBV14 and TRBJ1-1; no firm D call. Between the trimmed V and J ends, which lost 4 bases and 1 base, there was a span of 7 bases. In germline, CDR1 is SGHDN, CDR2 FVKESK. CDR3 length: 13 amino acids. The CDR3: CASSLYGNTEAFF. CDR3 coding DNA: TGTGCCAGCAGCCTCTACGGGAACACTGAAGCTTTCTTT.

This clonotype was seen many times. V usage is TRBV7-9 and J usage is TRBJ2-5; the D is unclear. Trimming took 7 bases from V and 3 from J, leaving 15 bases between them. The length of the CDR3 is 14 residues. Per the germline V gene, CDR1 is SEHNR and CDR2 is FQNEAQ (reference sequence). The CDR3 reads CASTSGRNKETQYF. CDR3 nucleotides: TGTGCCAGCACCTCAGGACGGAATAAAGAGACCCAGTACTTC.

This clonotype was recorded many times. The V gene is TRBV5-1, the J gene TRBJ2-7; D not certain. The CDR3 sequence is 15 residues long. In germline, CDR1 is SGHRS, CDR2 YFSETQ. Trimming removed 6 bases from V and 0 bases from J, with 16 bases in between. CDR3 bases: TGCGCCAGCAACCAAGGCGTCCTGAGCTCCTACGAGCAGTACTTC. Amino acid sequence: CASNQGVLSSYEQYF.

The sample holds many counts of this clonotype. V usage is TRBV5-8 and J usage is TRBJ2-3; D uncertain. There are 16 residues in the CDR3. Looked up from germline, CDR1 is SGHTS and CDR2 is YDEGEE. V lost 1 base, J lost 0 bases, and 12 bases lay in between. The CDR3 sequence is CASSLNPSTSTDTQYF. CDR3 bases: TGTGCCAGCAGCTTGAACCCCAGTACTAGCACAGATACGCAGTATTTT. Supplemented by reference TRBV5-8 and TRBJ2-3, the full variable domain reads EAGVTQSPTHLIKTRGQQATLRCSPISGHTSVYWYQQALGLGLQFLLWYDEGEERNRGNFPPRFSGRQFPNYSSELNVNALELEDSALYLCASSLNPSTSTDTQYFGPGTRLTVL.

This clonotype was observed at least ten times. The chain uses TRBV6-1 and TRBJ2-7; 10 positions match TRBD1. CDR1 is MNHNS and CDR2 is SASEGT in the germline V gene. V lost 5 bases and J lost 5; bases outside the gene matches: 6. The CDR3 sequence is 14 residues long. The CDR3 sequence: CASSSRDRGHEQYF. The CDR3 DNA sequence: TGTGCCAGCAGTAGCCGGGACAGGGGCCACGAGCAGTACTTC.

The table lists this clonotype with many counts. The chain has TRBV20-1 and TRBJ2-7; 7 bases match TRBD2. CDR1 and CDR2 from the germline V gene are DFQATT and SNEGSKA (reference sequence). The V segment lost 3 bases and the J segment 3 bases; nucleotides outside the gene matches: 14. This CDR3 is 16 amino acids long. CDR3 amino acids: CSARAGVGGLIYEQYF. The DNA of the CDR3 is TGCAGTGCTAGGGCGGGAGTGGGCGGGCTTATCTACGAGCAGTACTTC.

In its sample, this clonotype was seen a few times. The chain links TRBV7-9 to TRBJ2-1; D is perhaps TRBD2 (5 bases). This CDR3 has 16 amino acids. Trimming shortened V by 5 bases and J by 1 base, and 15 bases separated the two germline ends. Germline-derived CDR1 and CDR2 are SEHNR and FQNEAQ (reference sequence). The CDR3 sequence: CASSRRTQKSYNEQFF. The CDR3 DNA reads as TGTGCCAGCAGCCGCAGGACTCAAAAATCCTACAATGAGCAGTTCTTC.

This clonotype has a count of ten or more. In DNA form, the CDR3 reads TGTGCCAGCAGTTTCAGGGAATACGAGCAGTACTTC. Amino acids: CASSFREYEQYF. The V call is TRBV28, the J call TRBJ2-7; TRBD1 might be the D (5 bases). CDR3 size: 12 residues. The V gene's germline CDR1 is MDHEN and CDR2 SYDVKM. Trimming took 3 bases from V and 4 from J, leaving 7 bases between them.

This clonotype appeared many times. J is TRBJ2-7 and V is TRBV7-2; D remains unclear. V was shortened by 1 base and J by 0 bases, with 7 bases between the two germline ends. This CDR3 region has 14 residues. CDR1 and CDR2 from the germline V gene are SGHTA and FQGNSA. CDR3 amino acids: CASSLDNYSYEQYF. CDR3 coding DNA: TGTGCCAGCAGCTTAGATAATTACTCCTACGAGCAGTACTTC. The whole variable domain, filled in from reference TRBV7-2 and TRBJ2-7, reads GAGVSQSPSNKVTEKGKDVELRCDPISGHTALYWYRQSLGQGLEFLIYFQGNSAPDKSGLPSDRFSAERTGGSVSTLTIQRTQQEDSAVYLCASSLDNYSYEQYFGPGTRLTVT.